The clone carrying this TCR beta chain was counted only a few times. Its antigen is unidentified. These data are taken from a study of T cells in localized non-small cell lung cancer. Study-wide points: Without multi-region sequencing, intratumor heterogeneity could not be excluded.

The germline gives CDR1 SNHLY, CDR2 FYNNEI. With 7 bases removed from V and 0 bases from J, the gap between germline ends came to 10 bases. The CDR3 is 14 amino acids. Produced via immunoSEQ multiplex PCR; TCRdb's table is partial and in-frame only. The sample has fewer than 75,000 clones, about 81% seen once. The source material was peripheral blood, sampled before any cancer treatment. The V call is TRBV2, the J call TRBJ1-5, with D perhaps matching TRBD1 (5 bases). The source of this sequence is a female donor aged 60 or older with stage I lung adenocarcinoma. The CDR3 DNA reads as TGTGCCAGCAAGGACACATATAGCAATCAGCCCCAGCATTTT. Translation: CASKDTYSNQPQHF.